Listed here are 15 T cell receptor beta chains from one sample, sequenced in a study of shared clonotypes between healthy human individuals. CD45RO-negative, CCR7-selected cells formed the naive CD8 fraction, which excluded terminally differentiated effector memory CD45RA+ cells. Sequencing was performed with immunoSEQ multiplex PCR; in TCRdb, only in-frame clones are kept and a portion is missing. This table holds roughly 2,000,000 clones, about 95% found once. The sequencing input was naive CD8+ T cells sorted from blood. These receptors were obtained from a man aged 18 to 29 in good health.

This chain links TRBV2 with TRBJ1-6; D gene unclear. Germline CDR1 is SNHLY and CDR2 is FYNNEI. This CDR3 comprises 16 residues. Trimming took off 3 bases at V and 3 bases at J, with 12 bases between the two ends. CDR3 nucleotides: TGTGCCAGCAGTGATTTCGCGGATTACTATAATTCACCCCTCCACTTT. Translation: CASSDFADYYNSPLHF.

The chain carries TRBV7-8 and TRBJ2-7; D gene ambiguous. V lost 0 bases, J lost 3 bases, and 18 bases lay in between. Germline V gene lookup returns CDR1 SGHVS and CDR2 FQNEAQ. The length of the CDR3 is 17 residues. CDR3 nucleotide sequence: TGTGCCAGCAGCTTAGCCGAAAGGTCCGAAGGAGACTACGAGCAGTACTTC. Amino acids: CASSLAERSEGDYEQYF.

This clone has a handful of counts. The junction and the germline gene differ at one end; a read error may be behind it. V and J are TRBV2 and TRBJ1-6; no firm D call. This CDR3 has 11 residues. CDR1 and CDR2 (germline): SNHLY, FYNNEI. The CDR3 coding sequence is TGTGCCAGCAGTGAAGATTTTTCCCTGACCTTT. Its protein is CASSEDFSLTF.

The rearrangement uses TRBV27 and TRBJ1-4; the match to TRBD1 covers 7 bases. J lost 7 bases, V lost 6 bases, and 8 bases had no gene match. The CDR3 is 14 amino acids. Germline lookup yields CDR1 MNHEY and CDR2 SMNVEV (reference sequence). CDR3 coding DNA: TGTGCCAGCAGGGTAGGGGGCGCTGGTGAAAAACTGTTTTTT. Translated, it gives CASRVGGAGEKLFF.

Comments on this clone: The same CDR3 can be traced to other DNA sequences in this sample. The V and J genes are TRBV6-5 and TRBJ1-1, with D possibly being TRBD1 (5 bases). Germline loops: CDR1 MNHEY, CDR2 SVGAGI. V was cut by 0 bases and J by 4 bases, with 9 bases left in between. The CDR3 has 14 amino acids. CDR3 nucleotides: TGTGCCAGCAGTTACTCGGGGCAGGGCACTGAAGCTTTCTTT. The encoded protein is CASSYSGQGTEAFF.

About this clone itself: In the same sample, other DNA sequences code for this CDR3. CDR3 nucleotides: TGTGCCAGCAGCTTAGCCAGTGATGGCTACACCTTC. This codes for CASSLASDGYTF. V gene TRBV7-9 combines with J gene TRBJ1-2; no clear D. The CDR3 consists of 12 residues. V gave up 0 bases and J gave up 6 bases, with 5 bases separating them. Germline V gene sequence: CDR1 SEHNR, CDR2 FQNEAQ (reference sequence).

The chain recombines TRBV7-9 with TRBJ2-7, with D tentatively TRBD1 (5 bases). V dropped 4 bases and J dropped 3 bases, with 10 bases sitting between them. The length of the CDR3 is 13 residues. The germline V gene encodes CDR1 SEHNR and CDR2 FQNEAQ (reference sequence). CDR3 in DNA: TGTGCCAGCAGCTCCGACCAGGGCTACGAGCAGTACTTC. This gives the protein CASSSDQGYEQYF.

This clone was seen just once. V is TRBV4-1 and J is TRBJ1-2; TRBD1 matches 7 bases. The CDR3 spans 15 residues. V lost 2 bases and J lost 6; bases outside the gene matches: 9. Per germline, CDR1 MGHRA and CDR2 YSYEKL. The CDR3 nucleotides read TGCGCCAGCAGCCAACAGACAGGGTTCTACGATGGCTACACCTTC. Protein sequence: CASSQQTGFYDGYTF.

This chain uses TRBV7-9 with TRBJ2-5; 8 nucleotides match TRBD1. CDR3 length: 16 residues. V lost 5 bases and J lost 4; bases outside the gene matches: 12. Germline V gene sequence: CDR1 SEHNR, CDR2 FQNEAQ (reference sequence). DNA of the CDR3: TGTGCCAGCAGCCTACCGGACAGGGACCCCGGAGAGACCCAGTACTTC. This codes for CASSLPDRDPGETQYF. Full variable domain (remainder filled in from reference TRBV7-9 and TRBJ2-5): DTGVSQNPRHKITKRGQNVTFRCDPISEHNRLYWYRQTLGQGPEFLTYFQNEAQLEKSRLLSDRFSAERPKGSFSTLEIQRTEQGDSAMYLCASSLPDRDPGETQYFGPGTRLLVL.

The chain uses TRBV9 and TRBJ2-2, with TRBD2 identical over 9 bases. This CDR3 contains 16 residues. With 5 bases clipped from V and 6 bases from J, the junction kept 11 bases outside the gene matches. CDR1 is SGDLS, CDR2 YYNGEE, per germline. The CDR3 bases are TGTGCCAGCAGTCCAGAGGTTAGCGGGGGCCCCGGGGAGCTGTTTTTT. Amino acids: CASSPEVSGGPGELFF.

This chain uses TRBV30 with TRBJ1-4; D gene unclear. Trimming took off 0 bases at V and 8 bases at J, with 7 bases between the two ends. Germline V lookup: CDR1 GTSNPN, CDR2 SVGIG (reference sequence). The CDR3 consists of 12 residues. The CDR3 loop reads CAWSVWAEKLFF. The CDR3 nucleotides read TGTGCCTGGAGTGTATGGGCAGAAAAACTGTTTTTT.

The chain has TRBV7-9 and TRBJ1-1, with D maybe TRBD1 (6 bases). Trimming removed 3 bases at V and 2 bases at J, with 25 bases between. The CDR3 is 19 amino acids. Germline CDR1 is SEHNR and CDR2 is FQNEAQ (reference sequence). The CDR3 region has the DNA TGTGCCAGCAGCTTGCTACAGGGTAGGGTGCCGGGGGTTAACACTGAAGCTTTCTTT. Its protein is CASSLLQGRVPGVNTEAFF.

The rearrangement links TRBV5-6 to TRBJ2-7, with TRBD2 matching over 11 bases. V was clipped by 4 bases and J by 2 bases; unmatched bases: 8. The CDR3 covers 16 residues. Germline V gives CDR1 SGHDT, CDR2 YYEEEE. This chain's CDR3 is CASSRQILAGAYEQYF. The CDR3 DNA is TGTGCCAGCAGCCGCCAAATACTAGCGGGGGCCTACGAGCAGTACTTC.

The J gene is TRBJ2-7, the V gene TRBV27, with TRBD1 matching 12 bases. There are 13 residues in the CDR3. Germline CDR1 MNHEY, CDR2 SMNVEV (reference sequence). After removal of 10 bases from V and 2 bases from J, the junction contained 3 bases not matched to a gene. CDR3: CAIGTGGPYEQYF. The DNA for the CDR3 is TGTGCCATCGGGACAGGGGGCCCCTACGAGCAGTACTTC.

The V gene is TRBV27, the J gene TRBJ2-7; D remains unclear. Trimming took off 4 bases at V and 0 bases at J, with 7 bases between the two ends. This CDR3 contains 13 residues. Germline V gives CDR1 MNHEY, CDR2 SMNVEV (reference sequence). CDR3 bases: TGTGCCAGCAGTTCAATACACTCCTACGAGCAGTACTTC. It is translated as CASSSIHSYEQYF.